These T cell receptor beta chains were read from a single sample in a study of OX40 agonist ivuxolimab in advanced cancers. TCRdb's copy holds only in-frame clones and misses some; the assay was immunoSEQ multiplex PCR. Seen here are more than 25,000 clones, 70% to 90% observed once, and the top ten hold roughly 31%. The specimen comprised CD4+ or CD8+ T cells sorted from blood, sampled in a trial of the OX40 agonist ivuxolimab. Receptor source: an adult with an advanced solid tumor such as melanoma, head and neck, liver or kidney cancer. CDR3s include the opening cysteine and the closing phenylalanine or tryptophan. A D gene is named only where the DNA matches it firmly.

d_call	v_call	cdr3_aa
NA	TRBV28	CASSSRASEQYF
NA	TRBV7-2	CASSLARGQPEAFF
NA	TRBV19	CASSGESTDTQYF
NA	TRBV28	CASSLRVPLNQPQHF
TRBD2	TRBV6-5	CASSYRSSGSYEQYF
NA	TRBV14	CASSQGPGADSSTDTQYF
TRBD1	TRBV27	CASSTRGTGGAEGYTF
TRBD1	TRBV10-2	CASSDFFGTGEGEQYF
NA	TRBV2	CASSEVLGGELFF
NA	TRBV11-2	CASSSISSGMMTGELFF
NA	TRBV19	CASTGGQSNQPQHF
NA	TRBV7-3	CASSLIGTGELFF
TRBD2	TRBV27	CASSFAGGDARDTQYF
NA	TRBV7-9	CASTPKLQTNTGELFF
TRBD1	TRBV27	CASSSPFGTGRRETQYF
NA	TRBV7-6	CASSSEQGFYEQFF
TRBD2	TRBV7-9	CASSYGLADEQYF
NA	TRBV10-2	CASSASLNQPQHF
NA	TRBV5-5	CASSLGAGTEAFF
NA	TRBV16	CASSQSRGEQFF
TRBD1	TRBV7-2	CASSLTGDSVKLFF
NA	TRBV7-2	CASSFVGGSRREQYF
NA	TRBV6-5	CASSYGVEIYEQYF
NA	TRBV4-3	CASSQGSTASEKLFF
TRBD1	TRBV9	CASSVAGGPSGANVLTF
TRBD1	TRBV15	CATSSSRGLAEKLFF
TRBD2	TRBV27	CATSGGLAGVREQFF